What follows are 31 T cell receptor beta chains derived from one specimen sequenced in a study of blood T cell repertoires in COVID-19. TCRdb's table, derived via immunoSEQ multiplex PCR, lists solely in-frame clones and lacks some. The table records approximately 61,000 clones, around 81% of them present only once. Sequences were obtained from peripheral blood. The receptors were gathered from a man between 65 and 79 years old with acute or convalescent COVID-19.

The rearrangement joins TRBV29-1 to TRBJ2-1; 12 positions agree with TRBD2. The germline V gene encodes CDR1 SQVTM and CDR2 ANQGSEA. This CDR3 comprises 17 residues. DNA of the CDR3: TGCAGTGGTATAACCTCTAGCGGGGGGGCTCGCTACAATGAGCAGTTCTTC. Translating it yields CSGITSSGGARYNEQFF.

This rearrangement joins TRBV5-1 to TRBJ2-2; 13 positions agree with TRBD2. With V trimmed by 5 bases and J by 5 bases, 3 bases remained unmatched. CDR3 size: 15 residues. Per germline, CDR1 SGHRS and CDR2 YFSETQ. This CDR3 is CASSWTSGGTGELFF. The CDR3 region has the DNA TGCGCCAGCAGTTGGACTAGCGGGGGAACCGGGGAGCTGTTTTTT.

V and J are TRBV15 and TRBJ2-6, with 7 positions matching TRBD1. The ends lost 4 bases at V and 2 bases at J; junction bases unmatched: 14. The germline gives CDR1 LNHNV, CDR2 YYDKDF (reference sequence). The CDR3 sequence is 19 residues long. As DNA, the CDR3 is TGTGCCACCAGCAACCGGGACAGCCCTAGGAGGCCTGGGGCCAACGTCCTGACTTTC. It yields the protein CATSNRDSPRRPGANVLTF. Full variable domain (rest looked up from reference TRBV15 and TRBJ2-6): DAMVIQNPRYQVTQFGKPVTLSCSQTLNHNVMYWYQQKSSQAPKLLFHYYDKDFNNEADTPDNFQSRRPNTSFCFLDIRSPGLGDTAMYLCATSNRDSPRRPGANVLTFGAGSRLTVL.

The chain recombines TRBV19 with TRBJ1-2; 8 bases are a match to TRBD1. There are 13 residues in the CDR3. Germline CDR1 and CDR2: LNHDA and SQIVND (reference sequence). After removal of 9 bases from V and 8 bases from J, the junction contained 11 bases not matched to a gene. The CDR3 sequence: CASNLDRDGGYTF. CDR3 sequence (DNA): TGTGCCAGCAACCTGGACAGGGATGGGGGCTACACCTTC. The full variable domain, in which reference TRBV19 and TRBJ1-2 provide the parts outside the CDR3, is DGGITQSPKYLFRKEGQNVTLSCEQNLNHDAMYWYRQDPGQGLRLIYYSQIVNDFQKGDIAEGYSVSREKKESFPLTVTSAQKNPTAFYLCASNLDRDGGYTFGSGTRLTVV.

The CDR3: CASSLGGDRNEQYF. In nucleotides, the CDR3 is TGTGCCAGCAGCTTGGGGGGAGACCGAAACGAGCAGTACTTC. This rearrangement joins TRBV5-4 to TRBJ2-7, with D tentatively TRBD2 (5 bases). CDR1 is SGHNT, CDR2 YYREEE, per germline (reference sequence). CDR3 length equals 14 residues. V shed 0 bases and J shed 5 bases, with 12 bases lying between them.

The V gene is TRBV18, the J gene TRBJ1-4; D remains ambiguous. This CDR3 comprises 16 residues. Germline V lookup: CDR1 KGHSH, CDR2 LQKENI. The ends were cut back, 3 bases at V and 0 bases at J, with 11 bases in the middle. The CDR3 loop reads CASSPVHSATNEKLFF. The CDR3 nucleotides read TGTGCCAGCTCACCGGTTCACAGTGCAACTAATGAAAAACTGTTTTTT.

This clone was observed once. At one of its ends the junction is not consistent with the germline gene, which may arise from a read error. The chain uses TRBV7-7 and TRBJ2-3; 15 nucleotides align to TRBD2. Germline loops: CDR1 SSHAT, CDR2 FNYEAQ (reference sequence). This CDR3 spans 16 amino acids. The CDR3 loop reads CASSLGLAGGQDTQYF. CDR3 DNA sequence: TGTGCTAGCAGCTTAGGACTAGCGGGGGGGCAGGATACGCAGTATTTT.

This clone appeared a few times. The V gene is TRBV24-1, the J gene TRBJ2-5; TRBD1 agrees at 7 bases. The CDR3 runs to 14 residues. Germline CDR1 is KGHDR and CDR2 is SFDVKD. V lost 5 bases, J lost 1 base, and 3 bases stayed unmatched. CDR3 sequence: CATSASGGQETQYF. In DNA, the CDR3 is TGTGCCACCAGTGCCTCAGGGGGCCAAGAGACCCAGTACTTC.

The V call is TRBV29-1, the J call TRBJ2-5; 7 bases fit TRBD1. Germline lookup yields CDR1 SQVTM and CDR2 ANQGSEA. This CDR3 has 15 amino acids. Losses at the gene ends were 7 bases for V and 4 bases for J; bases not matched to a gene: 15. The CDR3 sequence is CSALGGDRVGETQYF. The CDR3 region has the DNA TGCAGCGCCCTAGGGGGCGACAGGGTGGGAGAGACCCAGTACTTC.

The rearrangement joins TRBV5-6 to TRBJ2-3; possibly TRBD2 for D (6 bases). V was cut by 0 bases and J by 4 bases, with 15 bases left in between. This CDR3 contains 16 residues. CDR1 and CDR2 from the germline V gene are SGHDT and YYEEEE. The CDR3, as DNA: TGTGCCAGCAGCTTGGGGGGCGGGGTCCGCCCAGATACGCAGTATTTT. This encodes CASSLGGGVRPDTQYF.

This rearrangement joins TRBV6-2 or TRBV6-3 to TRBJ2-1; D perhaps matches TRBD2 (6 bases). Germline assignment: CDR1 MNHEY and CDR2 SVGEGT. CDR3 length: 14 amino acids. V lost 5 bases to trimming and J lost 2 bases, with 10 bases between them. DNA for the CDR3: TGTGCCAGCAGTCGAGGACTAACCTACAATGAGCAGTTCTTC. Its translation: CASSRGLTYNEQFF.

The CDR3 DNA is TGTGCCAGCAGCACAGGCGGGGGGGCCTCCTACAATGAGCAGTTCTTC. Protein product: CASSTGGGASYNEQFF. The rearrangement joins TRBV5-4 to TRBJ2-1; TRBD2 matches at 9 bases. Germline CDR1 and CDR2: SGHNT and YYREEE (reference sequence). J lost 0 bases, V lost 4 bases, and 5 bases had no gene match. The CDR3 totals 16 residues.

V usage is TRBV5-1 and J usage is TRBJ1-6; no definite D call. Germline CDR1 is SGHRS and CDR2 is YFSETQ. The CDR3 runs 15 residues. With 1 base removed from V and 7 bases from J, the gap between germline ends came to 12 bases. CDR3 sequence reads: CASSLYPVLNSPLHF. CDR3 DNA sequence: TGCGCCAGCAGCTTGTATCCGGTTCTCAATTCACCCCTCCACTTT. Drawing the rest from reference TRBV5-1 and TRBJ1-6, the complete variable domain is KAGVTQTPRYLIKTRGQQVTLSCSPISGHRSVSWYQQTPGQGLQFLFEYFSETQRNKGNFPGRFSGRQFSNSRSEMNVSTLELGDSALYLCASSLYPVLNSPLHFGNGTRLTVT.

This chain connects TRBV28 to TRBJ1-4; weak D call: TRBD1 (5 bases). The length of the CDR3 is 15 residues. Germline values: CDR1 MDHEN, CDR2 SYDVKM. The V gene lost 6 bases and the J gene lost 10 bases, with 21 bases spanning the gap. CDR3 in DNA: TGTGCCAGCAGCCGGGAGGGCAGGGAGGGGAGAAAACTGTTTTTT. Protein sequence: CASSREGREGRKLFF.

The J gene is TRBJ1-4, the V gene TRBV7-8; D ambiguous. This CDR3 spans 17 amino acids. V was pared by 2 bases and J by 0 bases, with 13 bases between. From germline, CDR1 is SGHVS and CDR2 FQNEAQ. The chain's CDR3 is CASSLPGGSSTNEKLFF. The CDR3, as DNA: TGTGCCAGCAGCTTACCGGGTGGGAGTTCAACTAATGAAAAACTGTTTTTT.

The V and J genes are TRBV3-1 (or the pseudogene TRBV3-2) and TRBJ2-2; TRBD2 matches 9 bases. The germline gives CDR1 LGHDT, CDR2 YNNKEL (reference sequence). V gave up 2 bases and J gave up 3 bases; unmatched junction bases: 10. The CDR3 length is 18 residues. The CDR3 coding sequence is TGTGCCAGCAGCCAATCGTGGCTAGCGGGGACCTACACCGGGGAGCTGTTTTTT. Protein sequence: CASSQSWLAGTYTGELFF.

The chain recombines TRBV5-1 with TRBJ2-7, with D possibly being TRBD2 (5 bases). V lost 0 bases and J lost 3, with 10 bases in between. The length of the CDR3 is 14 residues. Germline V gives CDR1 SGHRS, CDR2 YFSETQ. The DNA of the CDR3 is TGCGCCAGCAGCTTGGGGGATGAGGGCTACGAGCAGTACTTC. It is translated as CASSLGDEGYEQYF.

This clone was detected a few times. CDR3 in amino acids: CASSYSSGGTQETQYF. CDR3 nucleotides: TGTGCCAGCAGCTACTCGAGCGGGGGGACACAAGAGACCCAGTACTTC. The rearrangement uses TRBV3-1 (or the pseudogene TRBV3-2) and TRBJ2-5; 9 bases align to TRBD2. This CDR3 has 16 residues. CDR1 is LGHDT and CDR2 is YNNKEL in the germline V gene (reference sequence). J gave up 2 bases and V 5 bases, and 9 bases lay outside the gene matches.

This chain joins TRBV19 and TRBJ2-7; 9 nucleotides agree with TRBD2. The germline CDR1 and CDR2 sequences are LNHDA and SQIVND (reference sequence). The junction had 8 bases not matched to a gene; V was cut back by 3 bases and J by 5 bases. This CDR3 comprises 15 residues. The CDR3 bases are TGTGCCAGTAGTATCGGGCGGGGGGGCCGAGACGAGCAGTACTTC. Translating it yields CASSIGRGGRDEQYF.

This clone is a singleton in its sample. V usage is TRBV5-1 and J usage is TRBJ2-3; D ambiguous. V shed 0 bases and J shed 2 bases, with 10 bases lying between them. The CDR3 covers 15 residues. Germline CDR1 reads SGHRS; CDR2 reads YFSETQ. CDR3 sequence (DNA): TGCGCCAGCAGCTTGGGCCAGCAGGACACAGATACGCAGTATTTT. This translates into CASSLGQQDTDTQYF.

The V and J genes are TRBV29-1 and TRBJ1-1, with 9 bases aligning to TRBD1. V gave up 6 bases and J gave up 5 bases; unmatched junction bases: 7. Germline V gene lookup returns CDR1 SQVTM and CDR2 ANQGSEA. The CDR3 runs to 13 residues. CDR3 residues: CSVLGQGLTEAFF. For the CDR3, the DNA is TGCAGCGTCCTGGGACAGGGATTAACTGAAGCTTTCTTT.

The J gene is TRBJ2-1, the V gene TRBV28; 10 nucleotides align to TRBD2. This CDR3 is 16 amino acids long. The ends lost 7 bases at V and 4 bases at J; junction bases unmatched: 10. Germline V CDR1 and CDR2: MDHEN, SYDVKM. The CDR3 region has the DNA TGTGCCAGCACCACCGGACTAGCGGAATTTTACAATGAGCAGTTCTTC. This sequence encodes CASTTGLAEFYNEQFF.

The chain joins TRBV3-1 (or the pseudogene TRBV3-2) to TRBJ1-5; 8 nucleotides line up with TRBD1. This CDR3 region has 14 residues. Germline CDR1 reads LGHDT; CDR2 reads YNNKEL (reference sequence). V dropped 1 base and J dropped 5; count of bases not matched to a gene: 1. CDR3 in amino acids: CASSQGQGYQPQHF. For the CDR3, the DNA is TGTGCCAGCAGCCAAGGACAGGGGTATCAGCCCCAGCATTTT.

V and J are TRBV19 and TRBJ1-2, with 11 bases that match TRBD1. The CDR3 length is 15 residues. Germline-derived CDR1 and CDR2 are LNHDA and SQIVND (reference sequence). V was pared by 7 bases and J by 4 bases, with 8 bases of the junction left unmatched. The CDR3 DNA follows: TGTGCCAGTACCAGACGGGACAGGGGGGGCTATGGCTACACCTTC. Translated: CASTRRDRGGYGYTF.

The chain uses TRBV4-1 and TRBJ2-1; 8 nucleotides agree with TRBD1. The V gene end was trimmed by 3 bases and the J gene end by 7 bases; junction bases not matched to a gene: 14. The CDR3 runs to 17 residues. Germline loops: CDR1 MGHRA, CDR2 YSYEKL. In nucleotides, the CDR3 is TGCGCCAGCAGCCAGGATTATGACAGGGGCCCTTCGAATGAGCAGTTCTTC. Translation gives CASSQDYDRGPSNEQFF.

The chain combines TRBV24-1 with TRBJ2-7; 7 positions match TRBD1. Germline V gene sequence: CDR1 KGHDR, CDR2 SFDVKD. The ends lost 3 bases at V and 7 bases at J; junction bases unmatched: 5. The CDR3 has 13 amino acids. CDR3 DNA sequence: TGTGCCACCAGTGATGGTTCAGGGGGTGAGCAGTACTTC. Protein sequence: CATSDGSGGEQYF.

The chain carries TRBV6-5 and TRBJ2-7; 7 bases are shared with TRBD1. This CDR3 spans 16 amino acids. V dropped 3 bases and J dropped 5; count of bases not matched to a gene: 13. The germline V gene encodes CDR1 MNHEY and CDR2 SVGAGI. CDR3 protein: CASSYHGTVKGHEQYF. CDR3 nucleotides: TGTGCCAGCAGTTATCACGGGACAGTCAAAGGCCACGAGCAGTACTTC.

The DNA of the CDR3 is TGTGCCAGCAGTCGGGACAGGCGCTTGAACACTGAAGCTTTCTTT. This gives the protein CASSRDRRLNTEAFF. The chain couples TRBV5-4 to TRBJ1-1, with 8 bases matching TRBD1. The CDR3 sequence is 15 residues long. Losses at the gene ends were 5 bases for V and 0 bases for J; bases not matched to a gene: 6. In germline, CDR1 is SGHNT, CDR2 YYREEE (reference sequence).

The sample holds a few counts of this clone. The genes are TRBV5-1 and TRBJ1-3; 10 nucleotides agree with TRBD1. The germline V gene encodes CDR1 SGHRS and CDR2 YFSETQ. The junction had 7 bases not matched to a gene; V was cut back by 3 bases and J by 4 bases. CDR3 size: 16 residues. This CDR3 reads CASSYSGQGNGNTIYF. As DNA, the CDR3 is TGCGCCAGCAGCTATTCGGGACAGGGGAACGGAAACACCATATATTTT.

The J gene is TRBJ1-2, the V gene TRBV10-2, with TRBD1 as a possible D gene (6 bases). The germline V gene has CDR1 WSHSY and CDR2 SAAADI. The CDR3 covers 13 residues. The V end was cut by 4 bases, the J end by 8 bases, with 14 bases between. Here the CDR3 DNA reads TGCGCCAGCAGTGTTGGGGGCGCGGGCGGCTACACCTTC. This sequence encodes CASSVGGAGGYTF.

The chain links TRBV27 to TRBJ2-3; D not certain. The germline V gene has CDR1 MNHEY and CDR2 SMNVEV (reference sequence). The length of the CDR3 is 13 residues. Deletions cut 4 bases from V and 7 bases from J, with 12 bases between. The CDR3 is CASSYGRENTQYF. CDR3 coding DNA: TGTGCCAGCAGTTATGGTAGAGAGAATACGCAGTATTTT.